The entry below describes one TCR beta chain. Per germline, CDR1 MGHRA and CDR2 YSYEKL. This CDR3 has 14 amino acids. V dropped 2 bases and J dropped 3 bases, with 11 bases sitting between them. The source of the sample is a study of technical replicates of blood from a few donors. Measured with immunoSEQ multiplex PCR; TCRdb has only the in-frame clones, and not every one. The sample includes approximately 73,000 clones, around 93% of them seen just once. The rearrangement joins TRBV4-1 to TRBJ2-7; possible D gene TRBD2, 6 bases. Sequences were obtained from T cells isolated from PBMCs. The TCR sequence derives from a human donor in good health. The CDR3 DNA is TGCGCCAGCAGCCAAACCGGGACTCACTACGAGCAGTACTTC. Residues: CASSQTGTHYEQYF.